This T cell receptor (beta chain) was documented in a study of T-cell reconstitution after alpha-beta-depleted transplantation in children (dated by TCRdb to 2016 to 2017). Looking at the study overall: T-cell immune reconstitution after TCRalphabeta/CD19-depleted allogeneic hematopoietic cell transplantation in children was quantitatively tracked in the study by means of TCR repertoire profiling.

Worth noting for this clonotype: Its recognized antigen is unknown. Base qualities are missing; no much larger clone stands one base away.

This specimen's treatment or condition label, per the study, means: allogeneic hematopoietic cell transplantation with graft depleted of TCRalphabeta T cells and CD19 B cells. Transplant recipients were children who received TCRalphabeta/CD19-depleted allogeneic hematopoietic cell grafts. Receptors were amplified or captured by PCR. Reads for this sample came from an Illumina HiSeq 2500. TCR library preparation used molecular barcoding, with unique molecular identifiers applied to normalize quantification of the TCRbeta repertoire. Using fastp trimming at Q25 and MiXCR clonotype assembly, TCRdb reanalyzed the public sequencing data and kept in-frame beta chains. Entries that share a CDR3 protein sequence are merged under the most common genes and DNA. Within this sample are approximately 500,000 distinct CDR3 sequences, with more than 20% of them counted one time only. The top ten clonotypes cover 30% to 40% of the sample.

Here V drops 6 bases and J drops 5 bases, and the junction holds 11 bases not matched to any gene. The CDR3, cysteine through phenylalanine, is 16 amino acids long. CDR3 DNA only is kept here, 48 bases in frame from base 1. The paper's findings and limits, for the study overall: Over subsequent months, a decline in hyperexpanded clone frequencies was noted, and after one year, T-cell counts and TCRbeta diversity were mostly ascribed to newly produced T cells. The high TCRbeta diversity at day 60 in some patients was ascribed to recipient T cells and intrathymic progenitors that had survived conditioning. The apparently early recovery of alphabetaT-cell counts about two months after transplant reportedly depended on only several hundred rapidly expanded clones that came from non-depleted graft cells.

The rearrangement combines TRBV12-3 or TRBV12-4 with TRBJ2-1; a stretch of 9 junction bases matches TRBD2. The sample here was PBMCs, taken before TCRalphabeta/CD19-depleted stem cell transplant. The clonotype originates from a boy in the first two years of life with Wiskott-Aldrich syndrome, due to receive a stem cell transplant. The DNA sequence reads TGTGCCAGCAGCCCACAAATGGCGGGAGGGAACAATGAGCAGTTCTTC. It translates to CASSPQMAGGNNEQFF.